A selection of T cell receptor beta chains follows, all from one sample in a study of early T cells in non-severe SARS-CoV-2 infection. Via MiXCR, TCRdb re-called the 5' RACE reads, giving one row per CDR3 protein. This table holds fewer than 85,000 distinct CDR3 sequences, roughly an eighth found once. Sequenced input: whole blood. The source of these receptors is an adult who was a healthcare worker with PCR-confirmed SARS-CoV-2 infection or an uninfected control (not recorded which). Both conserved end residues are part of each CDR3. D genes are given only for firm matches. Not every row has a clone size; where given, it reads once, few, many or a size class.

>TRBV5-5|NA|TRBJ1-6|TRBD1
TGTGCCAGCAGCTTCTCCCCAGGGGGGTCACCCCTCCACTTT
CASSFSPGGSPLHF
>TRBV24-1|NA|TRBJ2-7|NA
TGTGCCACCAGTGATTTGATTTTTGCGACCTACGAGCAGTACTTC
CATSDLIFATYEQYF
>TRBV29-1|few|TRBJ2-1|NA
TGCAGCGTTAGGGACTCGTTTGAGTTCTTC
CSVRDSFEFF
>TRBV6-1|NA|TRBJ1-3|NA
TGTGCCAGCAGTGAAGACGGCAGGAGATTCTCTGGAAACACCATATATTTT
CASSEDGRRFSGNTIYF
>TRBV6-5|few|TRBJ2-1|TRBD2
TGTGCCAGCAGTTACAGTCGGCGAGCGGGGGGATACTACAATGAGCAGTTCTTC
CASSYSRRAGGYYNEQFF
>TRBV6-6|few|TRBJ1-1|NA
TGTGCCAGCTACACCATCCGGCGGACTGAAGCTTTCTTT
CASYTIRRTEAFF
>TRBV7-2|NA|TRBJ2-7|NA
TGTGCCAGCAGCTTATCACAGGCGATCTACGAGCAGTACTTC
CASSLSQAIYEQYF
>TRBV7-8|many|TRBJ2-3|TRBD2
TGTGCCAGCAGCTTACTCGCGGGGGGGATTACGCAGTATTTT
CASSLLAGGITQYF
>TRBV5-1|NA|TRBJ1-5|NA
TGCGCCAGCAGCTTCGGACAGTCCAATCAGCCCCAGCATTTT
CASSFGQSNQPQHF
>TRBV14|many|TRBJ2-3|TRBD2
TGTGCCAGCAGACCCCGATCGGGGGGGAGCACAGATACGCAGTATTTT
CASRPRSGGSTDTQYF
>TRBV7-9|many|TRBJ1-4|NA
TGTGCCAGCAGTCGGACAGCCGGGGCGGTTGAAAAACTGTTTTTT
CASSRTAGAVEKLFF
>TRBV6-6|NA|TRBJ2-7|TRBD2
TGTGCCAGCAGTCGCGGGGGGTCCTTCTCCTACGAGCAGTACTTC
CASSRGGSFSYEQYF
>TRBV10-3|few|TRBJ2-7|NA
TGTGCCACCCGAAGGACAGATGATTACGAGCAGTACTTC
CATRRTDDYEQYF
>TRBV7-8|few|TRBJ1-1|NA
TGTGCCAGCAGCCCCATGACCGGGGTGAAAGCTTTCTTT
CASSPMTGVKAFF
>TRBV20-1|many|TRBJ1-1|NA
TGCAGTGCTACCAGGGTGAACACTGAAGCTTTCTTT
CSATRVNTEAFF
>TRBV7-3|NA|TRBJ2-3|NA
TGTGCCAGCAGCGCCCAGCGGAGCACAGATACGCAGTATTTT
CASSAQRSTDTQYF
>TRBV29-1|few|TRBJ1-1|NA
TGCAGCGTCCGGACGCTGAACACTGAAGCTTTCTTT
CSVRTLNTEAFF
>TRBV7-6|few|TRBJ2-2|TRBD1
TGTGCCAGCAGCCCCGGGACAGGGGTTTCCGGGGAGCTGTTTTTT
CASSPGTGVSGELFF
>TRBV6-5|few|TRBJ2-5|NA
TGTGCCAGCACCCCCCCGGTGGGCAGGGAGACCCAGTACTTC
CASTPPVGRETQYF
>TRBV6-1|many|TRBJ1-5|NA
TGTGCCGGGGGTCTCATCGATCAGCCCCAGCATTTT
CAGGLIDQPQHF
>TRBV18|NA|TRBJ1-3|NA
TGTGCCAGCTCACCGGGAGTGGCTGCTGGAAACACCATATATTTT
CASSPGVAAGNTIYF
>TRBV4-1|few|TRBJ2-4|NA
TGCGCCAGCAGCCAAGTACTAGCCAAAAACATTCAGTACTTC
CASSQVLAKNIQYF
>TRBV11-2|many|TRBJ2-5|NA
TGTGCCAGCAGCTTAGATGGACGGATCCAAGAGACCCAGTACTTC
CASSLDGRIQETQYF
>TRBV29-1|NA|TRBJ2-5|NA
TGCAGCGTTGATTTGTCTCGGGAGGAGACCCAGTACTTC
CSVDLSREETQYF
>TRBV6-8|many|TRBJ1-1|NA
TGTGCCAGCAGTTACAACTCTGAAGCTTTCTTT
CASSYNSEAFF
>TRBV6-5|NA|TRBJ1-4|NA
TGTGCCAGCAGGCTGACAAGTACTAATGAAAAACTGTTTTTT
CASRLTSTNEKLFF
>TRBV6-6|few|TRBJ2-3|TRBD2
TGTGCCAGCGGGATCGCTAGCGGGGGTGCGGGGGGCACAGATACGCAGTATTTT
CASGIASGGAGGTDTQYF
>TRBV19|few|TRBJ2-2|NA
TGTGCCAGTAGTCCCTTAGCGGGACAGGTGGTTTCCGGGGAGCTGTTTTTT
CASSPLAGQVVSGELFF
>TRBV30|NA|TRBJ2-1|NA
TGTGCCTGGAGCAACGGGGATAGGGAGTTCTTC
CAWSNGDREFF
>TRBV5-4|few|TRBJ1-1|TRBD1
TGTGCCAGCAGCTTCCAGGGGGCATGGAACACTGAAGCTTTCTTT
CASSFQGAWNTEAFF
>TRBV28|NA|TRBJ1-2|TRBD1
TGTGCCAGCAGTTTATTGGTGGGGGACAGGGACGGCTACACCTTC
CASSLLVGDRDGYTF
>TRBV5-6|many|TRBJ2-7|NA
TGTGCCAGCAGCTTGGAGGGGCTAGGGAGGTACGAGCAGTACTTC
CASSLEGLGRYEQYF
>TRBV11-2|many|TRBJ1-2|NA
TGTGCCAGCAGCTTTCGGATGCATGGCTACACCTTC
CASSFRMHGYTF
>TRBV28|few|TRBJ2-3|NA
TGTGCCAGCAGCGCCTGGGGGACTAGCACAGATACGCAGTATTTT
CASSAWGTSTDTQYF
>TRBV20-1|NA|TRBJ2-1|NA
TGCAGTGCTAGAGACCGCCTCTCCTACAATGAGCAGTTCTTC
CSARDRLSYNEQFF
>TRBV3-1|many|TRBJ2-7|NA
TGTGCCAGCAGCCTCCTCTCGGCCTCCTACGAGCAGTACTTC
CASSLLSASYEQYF
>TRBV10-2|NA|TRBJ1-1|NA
TGCGCCAGCAGCGCAAGGGAGAACACTGAAGCTTTCTTT
CASSARENTEAFF
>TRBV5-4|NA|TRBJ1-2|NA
TGTGCCAGCAGCCCCCAGCTGGGTGAAGGCTACACCTTC
CASSPQLGEGYTF
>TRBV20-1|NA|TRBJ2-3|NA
TGCAGTGCCGAGGACCAGCGGTATACGCAGTATTTT
CSAEDQRYTQYF
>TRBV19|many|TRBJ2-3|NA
TGTGCCAGTAATCCCGGGGGGCGCACAGATACGCAGTATTTT
CASNPGGRTDTQYF
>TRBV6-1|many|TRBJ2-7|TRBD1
TGTGCCAGCAGTGACGGGACAGGTCCCGTCTACGAGCAGTACTTC
CASSDGTGPVYEQYF
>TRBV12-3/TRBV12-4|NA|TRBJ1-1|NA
TGTGCCAGCAGTCCCCTCAGACTGACAGTGAACACTGAAGCTTTCTTT
CASSPLRLTVNTEAFF
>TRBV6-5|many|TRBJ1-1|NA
TGTGCCAGCACCCTACGGCCAGGGTCTTGGGGTTACACTGAAGCTTTCTTT
CASTLRPGSWGYTEAFF
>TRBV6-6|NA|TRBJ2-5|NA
TGTGCCAGCAGTTACAGTGGGGCCTTTTCGACCCAGTACTTC
CASSYSGAFSTQYF
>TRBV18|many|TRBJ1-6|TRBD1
TGTGCCAGCTCATCCAGGGGGACCGAATCACCCCTCCACTTT
CASSSRGTESPLHF
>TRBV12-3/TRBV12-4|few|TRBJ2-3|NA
TGTGCCAGCAATCCTGGCTGGCCCACAGATACGCAGTATTTT
CASNPGWPTDTQYF
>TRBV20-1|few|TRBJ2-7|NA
TGCAGTGCTAGCCGTATTGGCGGCGCTCCCTCCTACGAGCAGTACTTC
CSASRIGGAPSYEQYF
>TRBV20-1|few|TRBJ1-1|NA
TGCAGTGCCTACAACGAAGGGAGTGAAGCTTTCTTT
CSAYNEGSEAFF
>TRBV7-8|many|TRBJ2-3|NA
TGTGCCAGCAGCCTGGGGAGCGCAGATACGCAGTATTTT
CASSLGSADTQYF
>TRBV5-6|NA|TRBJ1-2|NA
TGTGCCAGCAGCTTGGTGCCGCGGGGCTACACCTTC
CASSLVPRGYTF
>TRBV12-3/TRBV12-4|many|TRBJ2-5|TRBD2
TGTGCCAGCAGTTTCGGCGGGGGGGCAGCAGAGACCCAGTACTTC
CASSFGGGAAETQYF
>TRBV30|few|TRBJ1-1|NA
TGTGCCTGGGAGGCCTCGATGAACACTGAAGCTTTCTTT
CAWEASMNTEAFF
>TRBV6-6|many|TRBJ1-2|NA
TGTGCCAGCAGTCAACAGGTGGGAGGCTATGGCTACACCTTC
CASSQQVGGYGYTF
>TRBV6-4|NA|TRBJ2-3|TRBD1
TGTGCCAGCTCGGGGGACAGGGGAGATACGCAGTATTTT
CASSGDRGDTQYF
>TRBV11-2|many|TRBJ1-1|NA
TGTGCCAGCAGCTTAAGGGGTGGTTTTCAAGCTTTCTTT
CASSLRGGFQAFF
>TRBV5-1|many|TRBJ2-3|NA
TGCGCCAGCAGCTTGAAACCCCAGTGGGCTGTGGGGGAAACAGATACGCAGTATTTT
CASSLKPQWAVGETDTQYF
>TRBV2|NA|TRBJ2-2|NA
TGTGCCAGCAGTGAAGGGCGGCGGATCAACACCGGGGAGCTGTTTTTT
CASSEGRRINTGELFF